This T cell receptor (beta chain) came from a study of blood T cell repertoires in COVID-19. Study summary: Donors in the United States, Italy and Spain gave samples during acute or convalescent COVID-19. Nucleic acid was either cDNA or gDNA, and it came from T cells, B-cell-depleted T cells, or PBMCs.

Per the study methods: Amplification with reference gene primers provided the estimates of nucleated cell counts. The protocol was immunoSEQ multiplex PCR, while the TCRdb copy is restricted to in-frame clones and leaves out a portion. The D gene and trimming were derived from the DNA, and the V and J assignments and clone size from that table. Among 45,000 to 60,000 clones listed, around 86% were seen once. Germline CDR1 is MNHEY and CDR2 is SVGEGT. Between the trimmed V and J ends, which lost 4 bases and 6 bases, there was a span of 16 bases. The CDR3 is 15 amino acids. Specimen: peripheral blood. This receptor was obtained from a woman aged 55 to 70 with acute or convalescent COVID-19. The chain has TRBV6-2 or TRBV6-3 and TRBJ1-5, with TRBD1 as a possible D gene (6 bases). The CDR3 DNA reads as TGTGCCAGCAGTTTTAGTGGGGGCCAAGGTCAGCCCCAGCATTTT. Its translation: CASSFSGGQGQPQHF.